This TCR beta chain originates from a study of STAT5B mutations in CD4+ large granular lymphocyte leukemia. Study-wide findings and caveats: Compared with healthy controls (2/35), patient top clones favored TRBV06 (8/27).

The method was immunoSEQ multiplex PCR; TCRdb's version includes in-frame clones alone and lacks a portion of them. Seen here are about 34,000 clones, just under 75% observed once, and the top ten hold 1% to 1.2%. In regard to this clone: The antigen remains unidentified.

Germline-derived CDR1 and CDR2 are SGHDT and YYEEEE. The CDR3 spans 14 residues. The V gene lost 0 bases and the J gene lost 7 bases, with 13 bases spanning the gap. The TCR sequence derives from a human donor in good health. This rearrangement joins TRBV5-6 to TRBJ1-1; the D is unclear. The sequenced sample consisted of CD4+ T cells from blood buffy coats. The CDR3, as DNA: TGTGCCAGCAGCTTGGAATGGGGTTTAAGTGAAGCTTTCTTT. This codes for CASSLEWGLSEAFF. Drawing the rest from reference TRBV5-6 and TRBJ1-1, the complete variable domain is DAGVTQSPTHLIKTRGQQVTLRCSPKSGHDTVSWYQQALGQGPQFIFQYYEEEERQRGNFPDRFSGHQFPNYSSELNVNALLLGDSALYLCASSLEWGLSEAFFGQGTRLTVV.